Below, one T cell receptor (beta chain) is given with its context. Its antigen is unidentified. The data stem from a study of memory CD4+ T cells and cytomegalovirus serostatus. Single viable CD3+CD4+CD8-CD45RO+ cells were sorted as the memory CD4+ T cells. Serum IgG to CMV pp150, pp28, p38 and p52 defined serostatus. CD4+ T cells were isolated by positive magnetic selection. The table came from immunoSEQ multiplex PCR; TCRdb's copy has only in-frame clones and leaves some out. The table lists roughly 50,000 clones, more than 65% of them singletons, with 0.5% in the top ten. Study-level points and caveats: CD4+ memory repertoires contained about two fifths of the 164 reported CMV TCRbeta sequences. The CMV-associated TCR signature appears largely within the CD4+ memory repertoire.

Germline V gene data show CDR1 as KGHSH and CDR2 as LQKENI. Losses at the gene ends were 4 bases for V and 5 bases for J; bases not matched to a gene: 4. The CDR3 length is 14 residues. Sequenced: memory CD4+ T cells from blood. The V call is TRBV18, the J call TRBJ2-7; 11 nucleotides align to TRBD2. The clonotype comes from an adult in good health and CMV-seronegative. Some clones in this sample may be carry-over from other donors' samples. CDR3 in amino acids: CASSQLAGAHEQYF. For the CDR3, the DNA is TGTGCCAGCTCACAACTAGCGGGAGCCCACGAGCAGTACTTC.